This record concerns one T cell receptor beta chain sequence. The antigen is not known. Time point specified: week 35, safety follow-up. In every dose of vaccine, 300 ug of mutant IDH1 20-mer peptide was given alongside topical imiquimod. These data are taken from a study of a mutant IDH1 vaccine in newly diagnosed glioma. Study-level information: Beginning 4-6 weeks after radiotherapy alone, or with temozolomide cycles, vaccination took place. Radiotherapy, temozolomide, or both had been given previously, and both were given to most. Treated patients had a mean age of around 40 years and a sex split that was around 60% male and roughly 40% female.

V trimming: 5 bases; J trimming: 2 bases; junction bases outside the gene matches: 6. Germline loops: CDR1 SGHRS, CDR2 YFSETQ. This CDR3 has 15 residues. TCRdb's table, derived via immunoSEQ multiplex PCR, lists solely in-frame clones and lacks some. The sample includes 31,000 or so clones, 70% to 85% seen only once; the top ten take 15%. The sequence derives from a man aged 25-45 years with glioma. Sequencing used PBMCs, obtained from a glioma patient whose treatment included an IDH1 peptide vaccine. The chain recombines TRBV5-1 with TRBJ2-3; 9 nucleotides line up with TRBD2. The CDR3 sequence is CASRIASGATDTQYF. The CDR3 nucleotides are TGCGCCAGCAGGATCGCTAGCGGGGCCACAGATACGCAGTATTTT.